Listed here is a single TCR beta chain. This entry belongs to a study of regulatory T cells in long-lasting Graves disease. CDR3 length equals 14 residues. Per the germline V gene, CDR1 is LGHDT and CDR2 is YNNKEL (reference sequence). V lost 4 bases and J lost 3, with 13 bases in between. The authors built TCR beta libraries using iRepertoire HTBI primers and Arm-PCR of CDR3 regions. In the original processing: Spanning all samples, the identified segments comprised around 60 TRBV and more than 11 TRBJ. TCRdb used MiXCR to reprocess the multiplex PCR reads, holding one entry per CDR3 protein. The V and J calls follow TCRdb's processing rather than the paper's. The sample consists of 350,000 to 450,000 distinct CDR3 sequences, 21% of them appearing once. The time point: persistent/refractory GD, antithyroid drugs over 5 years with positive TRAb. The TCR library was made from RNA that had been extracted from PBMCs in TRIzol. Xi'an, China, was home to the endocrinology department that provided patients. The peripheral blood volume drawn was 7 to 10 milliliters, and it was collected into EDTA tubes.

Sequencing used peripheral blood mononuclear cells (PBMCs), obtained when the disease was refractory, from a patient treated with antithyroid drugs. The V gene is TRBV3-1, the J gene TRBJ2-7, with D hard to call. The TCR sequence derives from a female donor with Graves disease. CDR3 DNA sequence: TGTGCCAGCAGCCGGGTCCTAGAGGACTACGAGCAGTACTTC. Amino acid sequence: CASSRVLEDYEQYF.